Following are 11 T cell receptor beta chains from one sample sequenced in a study of cytomegalovirus exposure and HLA in healthy donors. In the PCR, 60 Vbeta and 13 Jbeta primers were used. Clones were read by immunoSEQ multiplex PCR, and TCRdb kept only the in-frame ones, dropping some. The profile shows about 190,000 clones, around 83% of them singletons. The specimen was PBMCs. These receptors all stem from a man in his forties in good health and CMV-seropositive.

The rearrangement links TRBV19 to TRBJ1-2, with D possibly TRBD1 on 6 matching bases. Trimming took off 0 bases at V and 7 bases at J, with 12 bases between the two ends. The CDR3 totals 14 residues. Germline CDR1 and CDR2: LNHDA and SQIVND (reference sequence). DNA of the CDR3: TGTGCCAGTAGTATAGAGCTGGACAGACGTGGCTACACCTTC. This translates into CASSIELDRRGYTF.

The V and J genes are TRBV7-2 and TRBJ2-1; TRBD2 aligns across 12 bases. The CDR3 extends over 14 amino acids. CDR1 is SGHTA, CDR2 FQGNSA, per germline. Trimming removed 5 bases from V and 8 bases from J; junction bases left unmatched: 4. The CDR3 sequence: CASSRLAGADEQFF. The CDR3 bases are TGTGCCAGCAGCCGACTAGCGGGAGCCGATGAGCAGTTCTTC.

The V gene is TRBV19, the J gene TRBJ2-4, with TRBD2 identical over 11 bases. The junction had 5 bases not matched to a gene; V was cut back by 1 base and J by 6 bases. Germline V gene sequence: CDR1 LNHDA, CDR2 SQIVND (reference sequence). This CDR3 contains 16 residues. The CDR3 protein is CASSIVSGLAANIQYF. The CDR3 DNA follows: TGTGCCAGTAGTATAGTTTCGGGACTAGCGGCAAACATTCAGTACTTC.

This chain uses TRBV7-2 with TRBJ2-3; the D gene is possibly TRBD2 (6 bases). This CDR3 region has 13 residues. V was trimmed by 8 bases and J by 2 bases, leaving 11 bases between them. CDR1 is SGHTA, CDR2 FQGNSA, per germline. The CDR3 loop is CASGLLLTDTQYF. CDR3 DNA sequence: TGTGCCAGCGGACTACTACTCACAGATACGCAGTATTTT.

The chain links TRBV4-1 to TRBJ2-5; TRBD1 matches at 8 bases. V lost 4 bases, J lost 2 bases, and 6 bases stayed unmatched. This CDR3 spans 15 amino acids. Germline V CDR1 and CDR2: MGHRA, YSYEKL. CDR3 protein: CASSRGQDLQETQYF. The CDR3 DNA reads as TGCGCCAGCAGCCGGGGACAGGATCTACAAGAGACCCAGTACTTC.

This clone was found once. This chain joins TRBV29-1 and TRBJ1-1; no clear D gene. V dropped 3 bases and J dropped 0 bases, with 8 bases sitting between them. Per germline, CDR1 SQVTM and CDR2 ANQGSEA. The CDR3 length is 13 residues. CDR3 sequence reads: CSVEAVLNTEAFF. The CDR3 coding sequence is TGCAGCGTTGAGGCGGTTTTGAACACTGAAGCTTTCTTT.

The chain joins TRBV4-2 to TRBJ2-1; 9 bases agree with TRBD2. The germline gives CDR1 LGHNA, CDR2 YNFKEQ. The CDR3 consists of 16 residues. V was clipped by 4 bases and J by 0 bases; unmatched bases: 4. CDR3 bases: TGTGCCAGCAGCCCAGCGACTAGCGGCTCCTACAATGAGCAGTTCTTC. Translated, it gives CASSPATSGSYNEQFF.

The V call is TRBV19, the J call TRBJ1-2; 7 nucleotides align to TRBD1. The CDR3 totals 13 residues. Germline assignment: CDR1 LNHDA and CDR2 SQIVND (reference sequence). The V gene end was trimmed by 1 base and the J gene end by 8 bases; junction bases not matched to a gene: 4. The CDR3 here is CASSIGDREGYTF. CDR3 in DNA: TGTGCCAGTAGTATAGGAGACAGGGAAGGCTACACCTTC.

The gene calls are TRBV7-9 and TRBJ2-7; 8 bases line up with TRBD2. With 5 bases clipped from V and 1 base from J, the junction kept 7 bases outside the gene matches. CDR3 length: 15 amino acids. Germline V gene sequence: CDR1 SEHNR, CDR2 FQNEAQ (reference sequence). CDR3 protein: CASSLDPSGSYEQYF. The CDR3 DNA is TGTGCCAGCAGCCTCGACCCTAGCGGGTCCTACGAGCAGTACTTC.

The chain is built from TRBV29-1 and TRBJ2-2; the D gene is possibly TRBD2 (6 bases). The V and J ends lost 3 bases and 7 bases respectively, with 12 bases between them. Germline-derived CDR1 and CDR2 are SQVTM and ANQGSEA. This CDR3 has 13 residues. CDR3 residues: CSVEIAVSGELFF. The DNA for the CDR3 is TGCAGCGTTGAGATAGCGGTCAGCGGGGAGCTGTTTTTT.

The rearrangement links TRBV10-2 to TRBJ2-5, with a weak D call TRBD1 (6 bases). There are 13 residues in the CDR3. The V gene lost 4 bases and the J gene lost 2 bases, with 8 bases spanning the gap. CDR1 is WSHSY and CDR2 is SAAADI in the germline V gene. CDR3 coding DNA: TGCGCCAGCAGTGGGCAGGGGCAAGAGACCCAGTACTTC. Encoded protein: CASSGQGQETQYF.